One sample yielded the 3 T cell receptor beta chains listed below, sequenced in a study of blood T cell repertoires in COVID-19. Measured with immunoSEQ multiplex PCR; TCRdb has only the in-frame clones, and not every one. Among 190,000 or so clones, just under 85% were seen once, and the ten largest hold 6.5% to 7%. The sequencing input was peripheral blood. These receptors were taken from a human donor with acute or convalescent COVID-19. The donor label of this sample is uncertain.

This clone was seen once. The rearrangement uses TRBV11-3 and TRBJ2-1, with TRBD1 matching 8 bases. V shed 1 base, J shed 4 bases, and the junction held 3 bases outside the gene matches. The CDR3 consists of 15 residues. Germline CDR1 is SGHNT and CDR2 is YENEEA. CDR3 DNA sequence: TGTGCCAGCAGCTTAGCGGGACAGGTATACAATGAGCAGTTCTTC. The encoded protein is CASSLAGQVYNEQFF.

The chain links TRBV2 to TRBJ1-1, with D unclear. V lost 7 bases, J lost 1 base, and 13 bases lay in between. Per the germline V gene, CDR1 is SNHLY and CDR2 is FYNNEI. This CDR3 has 14 amino acids. CDR3 residues: CASNPRAGNTEAFF. CDR3 coding DNA: TGTGCCAGCAACCCGAGAGCTGGGAACACTGAAGCTTTCTTT. The full variable domain, in which reference TRBV2 and TRBJ1-1 provide the parts outside the CDR3, is EPEVTQTPSHQVTQMGQEVILRCVPISNHLYFYWYRQILGQKVEFLVSFYNNEISEKSEIFDDQFSVERPDGSNFTLKIRSTKLEDSAMYFCASNPRAGNTEAFFGQGTRLTVV.

The rearrangement uses TRBV30 and TRBJ2-7; 7 bases are a match to TRBD1. V trimming: 4 bases; J trimming: 8 bases; junction bases outside the gene matches: 11. CDR1 is GTSNPN and CDR2 is SVGIG in the germline V gene (reference sequence). The CDR3 spans 13 residues. The CDR3 DNA follows: TGTGCCTGGAAGACCGGACAGGCCATCCAGCAGTACTTC. Protein product: CAWKTGQAIQQYF.